This T cell receptor beta chain was documented in a study of blood T cell repertoires in COVID-19 (dated by TCRdb to about 2020). General notes on the study: The collaborator samples originated in the United States, Italy and Spain and spanned the acute and convalescent phases of COVID-19. Where HLA class I and class II types were available, the types were taken from metadata supplied by the sample provider, not from assay-based typing. The repertoires were released in a freely available public database intended as a resource for research on the immune response to SARS-CoV-2. Samples came from the ongoing ImmuneRACE study (first 160 participants) plus 1,254 subjects from 6 global collaborators. The dataset comprised deeply sampled blood TCRbeta repertoires from subjects exposed to, actively infected with, or recovered from COVID-19. The material from the prospective study consisted of cDNA or gDNA derived from T cells, B-cell-depleted T cells, or PBMCs. A de-identified subject ID, COVID-19 status, age in years and sex were almost always included in the sample metadata. Results the study describes overall, beyond this receptor: The quantity of clinical and demographic metadata differed by source and by participant and was supplied without curation.

TCRbeta CDR3 regions were amplified from genomic DNA using the immunoSEQ Assay, a bias-controlled multiplex PCR. The authors' analysis ran thus. The number of nucleated cells in each sample was estimated from the amplification of reference gene primers within the assay. To quantify the absolute abundance of each unique TCRbeta CDR3 rearrangement, sequence reads were collapsed and filtered. For each sample, productive Simpson clonality was calculated as the square root of Simpson's diversity index across productive rearrangements. In its TCRdb copy, this immuneACCESS table keeps in-frame sequences only and misses some clones. Where compared with another copy, unresolved V genes explain less than half of these, and the others have no known cause. Clone size and the V and J calls come from that table; the DNA yielded D and trimming. In this sample the table shows 60,000 to 85,000 clones, less than 85% of which occur a single time. The leading ten clones occupy 2.5% to 3% of the sample.

At the junction V is shortened by 4 bases and J by 6 bases; bases outside the gene matches: 8. The CDR3 holds 16 amino acids from the cysteine to the phenylalanine. The read is trimmed to its CDR3 DNA, 48 bases read in frame from base 1. The germline V gene supplies CDR1 LGHNA and CDR2 YNFKEQ. Whole blood was collected in K2EDTA tubes by collaborating institutions according to the institutions' own protocols. For TCRbeta analysis, collaborators shipped samples as frozen whole blood, isolated PBMCs, or DNA extracted from either of those sample types. With regard to this clone: The antigen it binds to is not known. No base-level quality is on record; no much larger clone is a single base apart.

This sequence originates from a human donor with acute or convalescent COVID-19. The donor label of this sample is uncertain. Sequencing was done on a sample of peripheral blood. Rearrangement joined TRBV4-2 to TRBJ2-3, with 12 central nucleotides matching TRBD2. The CDR3 region has the sequence CASSLRLAGEGDTQYF. The nucleotide sequence reads as follows: TGTGCCAGCAGCCTCCGACTAGCGGGAGAGGGGGATACGCAGTATTTT.